The rows below give T cell receptor beta chains drawn from one sample of a study of T cell repertoires in cytomegalovirus infection. Using its own MiXCR run on the reads, TCRdb lists one record per CDR3 protein. The sample has about 450,000 distinct CDR3 sequences; approximately 31% are singletons. Sequenced sample: PBMCs. The receptors derive from a human donor in good health (CMV status not recorded). Some clones in this sample may be carry-over from other donors' samples. Each CDR3 is given with its conserved first and last residue. Each record gives: clone size, V gene, D gene, J gene, CDR3 protein, CDR3 DNA. D genes are given only for firm matches. Clone sizes are given selectively: once, few, many, or a class where the clone is expanded.

clone size: few; V gene: TRBV7-9; D gene: -; J gene: TRBJ2-1; CDR3 protein: CASTSWTYNEQFF; CDR3 DNA: TGTGCCAGCACTTCGTGGACCTACAATGAGCAGTTCTTC
clone size: -; V gene: TRBV4-1; D gene: -; J gene: TRBJ1-4; CDR3 protein: CASSQVFRTNEKLFF; CDR3 DNA: TGCGCCAGCAGCCAAGTTTTCAGGACAAATGAAAAACTGTTTTTT
clone size: -; V gene: TRBV2; D gene: -; J gene: TRBJ2-1; CDR3 protein: CASAGTTSYNEQFF; CDR3 DNA: TGTGCCAGCGCCGGGACAACGTCCTACAATGAGCAGTTCTTC
clone size: many; V gene: TRBV11-3; D gene: -; J gene: TRBJ1-1; CDR3 protein: CASSLVGRGGLNTEAFF; CDR3 DNA: TGTGCCAGCAGCTTAGTAGGCCGAGGGGGTTTGAACACTGAAGCTTTCTTT
clone size: -; V gene: TRBV7-2; D gene: -; J gene: TRBJ1-1; CDR3 protein: CASSLGRIPAEAFF; CDR3 DNA: TGTGCCAGCAGCTTAGGCAGAATACCCGCTGAAGCTTTCTTT
clone size: few; V gene: TRBV6-1; D gene: TRBD1; J gene: TRBJ2-7; CDR3 protein: CASSEALQGIGEQYF; CDR3 DNA: TGTGCCAGCAGTGAAGCGCTACAGGGGATCGGGGAGCAGTACTTC
clone size: few; V gene: TRBV4-3; D gene: -; J gene: TRBJ1-5; CDR3 protein: CASSQEHFLRSNQPQHF; CDR3 DNA: TGCGCCAGCAGCCAAGAACACTTTCTGAGGAGCAATCAGCCCCAGCATTTT
clone size: -; V gene: TRBV6-6; D gene: -; J gene: TRBJ2-1; CDR3 protein: CASSYSQVIYNEQFF; CDR3 DNA: TGTGCCAGCAGTTACTCTCAGGTTATCTACAATGAGCAGTTCTTC
clone size: -; V gene: TRBV6-5; D gene: -; J gene: TRBJ2-3; CDR3 protein: CASSYYAGGSVDTQYF; CDR3 DNA: TGTGCCAGCAGTTACTATGCAGGGGGGAGTGTAGATACGCAGTATTTT
clone size: few; V gene: TRBV11-2; D gene: TRBD2; J gene: TRBJ2-3; CDR3 protein: CASSPPWTSGADTQYF; CDR3 DNA: TGTGCCAGCAGCCCACCCTGGACTAGCGGGGCAGATACGCAGTATTTT